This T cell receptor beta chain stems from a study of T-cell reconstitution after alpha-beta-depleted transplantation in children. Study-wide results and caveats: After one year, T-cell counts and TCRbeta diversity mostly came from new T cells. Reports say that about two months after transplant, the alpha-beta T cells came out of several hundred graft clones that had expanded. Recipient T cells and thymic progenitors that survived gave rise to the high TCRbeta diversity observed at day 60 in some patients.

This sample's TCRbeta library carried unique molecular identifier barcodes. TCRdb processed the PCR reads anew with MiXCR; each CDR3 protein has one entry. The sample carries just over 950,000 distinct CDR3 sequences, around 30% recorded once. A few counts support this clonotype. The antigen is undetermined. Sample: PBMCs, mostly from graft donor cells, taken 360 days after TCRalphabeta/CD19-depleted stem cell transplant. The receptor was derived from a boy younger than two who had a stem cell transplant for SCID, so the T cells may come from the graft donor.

In nucleotides, the CDR3 is TGCGCCAGCAGCCCCTTCGGGACAGGGATTAATGAAAAACTGTTTTTT. Amino acid sequence: CASSPFGTGINEKLFF. The chain is built from TRBV4-1 and TRBJ1-4, with 9 positions matching TRBD1. Germline CDR1 MGHRA, CDR2 YSYEKL. This CDR3 contains 16 residues. With 4 bases clipped from V and 4 bases from J, the junction kept 7 bases outside the gene matches.